Listed below are T cell receptor beta chains from one sample, sequenced in a study of blood T cell repertoires in COVID-19. The repertoire was sequenced with immunoSEQ multiplex PCR; TCRdb's copy has only in-frame clones and lacks some. The sample consists of about 210,000 clones, about 91% of them appearing once. The material sequenced was PBMCs or T cells enriched from blood (not recorded which). Receptors originate from a man aged 18 to 35 with acute COVID-19. The CDR3 runs from the conserved cysteine through the conserved F or W. Fields, in order: V gene, D gene, CDR3 length, J gene, CDR3 protein, CDR3 DNA. A D gene is named only where the DNA matches it firmly.

v_call: TRBV28; d_call: TRBD1; cdr3_length: 15; j_call: TRBJ1-2; cdr3_aa: CASTPRDRDTYGYTF; cdr3_nt: TGTGCCAGCACCCCCCGGGACAGGGACACTTATGGCTACACCTTC
v_call: TRBV6-5; d_call: -; cdr3_length: 15; j_call: TRBJ1-2; cdr3_aa: CASRPPWREDYGYTF; cdr3_nt: TGTGCCAGCAGGCCGCCTTGGCGGGAAGACTATGGCTACACCTTC
v_call: TRBV10-2; d_call: TRBD1; cdr3_length: 14; j_call: TRBJ2-7; cdr3_aa: CASSAGQGFYEQYF; cdr3_nt: TGCGCCAGCTCCGCGGGACAGGGTTTTTACGAGCAGTACTTC
v_call: TRBV4-2; d_call: -; cdr3_length: 17; j_call: TRBJ1-5; cdr3_aa: CASSQDEGTLSNQPQHF; cdr3_nt: TGTGCCAGCAGCCAAGATGAGGGCACCCTTAGCAATCAGCCCCAGCATTTT
v_call: TRBV15; d_call: TRBD1; cdr3_length: 16; j_call: TRBJ2-2; cdr3_aa: CATSRESTGHTGELFF; cdr3_nt: TGTGCCACCAGCAGAGAGTCGACAGGGCACACCGGGGAGCTGTTTTTT
v_call: TRBV29-1; d_call: TRBD1; cdr3_length: 14; j_call: TRBJ2-7; cdr3_aa: CSVVLGTGTLEQYF; cdr3_nt: TGCAGCGTTGTCCTAGGGACAGGGACTCTCGAGCAGTACTTC
v_call: TRBV5-1; d_call: TRBD2; cdr3_length: 15; j_call: TRBJ2-5; cdr3_aa: CASSPLAGERETQYF; cdr3_nt: TGCGCCAGCAGCCCCCTAGCGGGAGAAAGAGAGACCCAGTACTTC
v_call: TRBV5-1; d_call: -; cdr3_length: 18; j_call: TRBJ2-2; cdr3_aa: CASSFDVEGSGNTGELFF; cdr3_nt: TGCGCCAGCAGCTTCGACGTGGAGGGGAGTGGAAACACCGGGGAGCTGTTTTTT
v_call: TRBV27; d_call: TRBD1; cdr3_length: 16; j_call: TRBJ2-1; cdr3_aa: CASKSGGQGAGNEQFF; cdr3_nt: TGTGCCAGCAAGTCGGGGGGACAGGGGGCAGGGAATGAGCAGTTCTTC
v_call: TRBV10-3; d_call: TRBD2; cdr3_length: 14; j_call: TRBJ2-1; cdr3_aa: CAISVAGSYNEQFF; cdr3_nt: TGTGCCATCTCAGTAGCGGGGTCCTACAATGAGCAGTTCTTC
v_call: TRBV5-4; d_call: -; cdr3_length: 12; j_call: TRBJ1-3; cdr3_aa: CASSMRGNTIYF; cdr3_nt: TGTGCCAGCAGCATGCGAGGAAACACCATATATTTT
v_call: TRBV11-2; d_call: -; cdr3_length: 15; j_call: TRBJ2-1; cdr3_aa: CASSVAGSSYNEQFF; cdr3_nt: TGTGCCAGCAGCGTGGCTGGGAGCTCCTACAATGAGCAGTTCTTC
v_call: TRBV19; d_call: -; cdr3_length: 15; j_call: TRBJ1-1; cdr3_aa: CASRLSGGAYTEAFF; cdr3_nt: TGTGCCAGTAGGCTTTCGGGGGGCGCGTACACTGAAGCTTTCTTT